The sequence of this T cell receptor beta chain was determined in a study of PD-1 blockade in mismatch repair-deficient tumors. Study-level background: Patients had 11 to 13 mismatch repair-deficient cancer types and were previously treated and progressing.

In germline, CDR1 is ENHRY, CDR2 SYGVKD. V lost 10 bases to trimming and J lost 5 bases, with 18 bases between them. This CDR3 has 14 residues. This clone was detected only a few times. Clones were read by immunoSEQ multiplex PCR, and TCRdb kept only the in-frame ones, dropping some. The table shows around 100,000 clones, with roughly 80% occurring only once. The material sequenced was peripheral blood, taken approximately 14 months after starting pembrolizumab. V is TRBV10-3 and J is TRBJ2-1; D is undetermined. This TCR derives from an adult with mismatch repair-deficient cancer. DNA for the CDR3: TGTGCCACCGGCCCATTTGCGCGAGACAATGAGCAGTTCTTC. Its translation: CATGPFARDNEQFF.